Below are 32 T cell receptor beta chains sequenced from a single sample in a study of blood T cell repertoires in COVID-19. Measured with immunoSEQ multiplex PCR; TCRdb has only the in-frame clones, and not every one. The sample includes about 290,000 clones, around 81% of them seen just once. Sequencing input: peripheral blood. The receptors were sampled from a woman aged 45-60 years with active or convalescent COVID-19.

This clone was counted only a few times. This chain joins TRBV7-8 and TRBJ2-7; D unclear. The CDR3 length is 15 residues. Germline-derived CDR1 and CDR2 are SGHVS and FQNEAQ. Trimming removed 5 bases from V and 0 bases from J, with 14 bases in between. The CDR3 nucleotides read TGTGCCAGCAGCCCCCACATCCCCAGCTCCTACGAGCAGTACTTC. Amino acid sequence: CASSPHIPSSYEQYF.

The chain joins TRBV2 to TRBJ2-2; 7 bases are shared with TRBD2. This CDR3 contains 15 residues. The V gene end was trimmed by 6 bases and the J gene end by 5 bases; junction bases not matched to a gene: 9. CDR1 and CDR2 from the germline V gene are SNHLY and FYNNEI. CDR3 sequence (DNA): TGTGCCAGCAGCGGTGGCGGGAGTATGACCGGGGAGCTGTTTTTT. Amino acids: CASSGGGSMTGELFF.

V is TRBV23-1 and J is TRBJ2-4; D not certain. TRBV23-1 is an open reading frame whose function is uncertain. The CDR3 totals 19 residues. The V end was cut by 3 bases, the J end by 1 base, with 22 bases between. In nucleotides, the CDR3 is TGCGCCAGCAGTCACACTCGCTCTACACGCGGAACCGCCAAAAACATTCAGTACTTC. This encodes CASSHTRSTRGTAKNIQYF.

The chain has TRBV11-3 and TRBJ2-1; 7 nucleotides align to TRBD2. Germline V lookup: CDR1 SGHNT, CDR2 YENEEA. This CDR3 is built from 14 residues. Trimming removed 5 bases from V and 2 bases from J; junction bases left unmatched: 3. The CDR3 coding sequence is TGTGCCAGCAGCGCAAGCGGGACCTACAATGAGCAGTTCTTC. Translating gives CASSASGTYNEQFF.

J is TRBJ1-2 and V is TRBV28; perhaps TRBD1 as D (6 bases). The CDR3 sequence is 15 residues long. The germline V gene encodes CDR1 MDHEN and CDR2 SYDVKM. Trimming pared 5 bases from V and 1 base from J, leaving 14 bases between. The CDR3 sequence: CASSTGGADNYGYTF. The CDR3 region has the DNA TGTGCCAGCAGTACTGGGGGGGCGGATAACTATGGCTACACCTTC.

Only one count was recorded for this clone. The chain combines TRBV30 with TRBJ2-5, with D perhaps matching TRBD2 (5 bases). Germline V gene sequence: CDR1 GTSNPN, CDR2 SVGIG (reference sequence). The germline V and J ends were trimmed by 4 bases and 2 bases, with 11 bases remaining between them. There are 13 residues in the CDR3. CDR3 in amino acids: CAWIGKGQETQYF. CDR3 nucleotides: TGTGCCTGGATCGGGAAGGGACAAGAGACCCAGTACTTC.

The chain recombines TRBV12-3 or TRBV12-4 with TRBJ2-1; D not certain. V gave up 4 bases and J gave up 7 bases, with 8 bases separating them. The CDR3 has 12 amino acids. The CDR3 coding sequence is TGTGCCAGCAGTTCGCTCGCGAATGAGCAGTTCTTC. Its translation: CASSSLANEQFF.

The chain has TRBV5-5 and TRBJ1-2; TRBD1 might be the D (5 bases). Germline CDR1 reads SGHKS; CDR2 reads YYEKEE (reference sequence). This CDR3 comprises 15 residues. Trimming cost V 1 base and J 4 bases, with 14 bases left between them. For the CDR3, the DNA is TGTGCCAGCAGCTTGTGGGCAGGGCTCATCTATGGCTACACCTTC. Its translation: CASSLWAGLIYGYTF. Full variable domain (outside the CDR3, taken from reference TRBV5-5 and TRBJ1-2): DAGVTQSPTHLIKTRGQQVTLRCSPISGHKSVSWYQQVLGQGPQFIFQYYEKEERGRGNFPDRFSARQFPNYSSELNVNALLLGDSALYLCASSLWAGLIYGYTFGSGTRLTVV.

The chain recombines TRBV28 with TRBJ2-7, with TRBD1 identical over 9 bases. The CDR3 runs to 18 residues. Trimming removed 5 bases from V and 3 bases from J; junction bases left unmatched: 17. Per germline, CDR1 MDHEN and CDR2 SYDVKM. The CDR3 is CASSGAGTGRGQYYEQYF. In nucleotides, the CDR3 is TGTGCCAGCAGTGGCGCCGGGACAGGGAGAGGACAATACTACGAGCAGTACTTC.

This clone occurred once. This sequence joins TRBV6-5 and TRBJ1-1, with 7 positions matching TRBD1. Trimming took 6 bases from V and 0 from J; bases not matched to a gene: 7. This CDR3 has 15 residues. Germline V gene data show CDR1 as MNHEY and CDR2 as SVGAGI. The CDR3 coding sequence is TGTGCCAGCAGCTCCGTGACAGGGATGAACACTGAAGCTTTCTTT. It translates to CASSSVTGMNTEAFF.

The CDR3 spells CASLKERQGNGYTF. For the CDR3, the DNA is TGTGCCAGCCTGAAGGAGCGACAGGGGAACGGCTACACCTTC. The V gene is TRBV2, the J gene TRBJ1-2; 8 bases match TRBD1. Germline assignment: CDR1 SNHLY and CDR2 FYNNEI. The CDR3 extends over 14 amino acids. With 8 bases clipped from V and 8 bases from J, the junction kept 13 bases outside the gene matches.

This rearrangement joins TRBV6-2 or TRBV6-3 to TRBJ1-4; TRBD1 is a possible D gene (5 bases). This CDR3 spans 16 amino acids. Germline CDR1 reads MNHEY; CDR2 reads SVGEGT. The V and J ends lost 5 bases and 4 bases respectively, with 17 bases between them. The CDR3 nucleotides read TGTGCCAGCAGTCCAATCCCAGGGAGGGGTAATGAAAAACTGTTTTTT. Encoded protein: CASSPIPGRGNEKLFF.

J is TRBJ2-1 and V is TRBV19, with 8 bases matching TRBD2. CDR1 is LNHDA and CDR2 is SQIVND in the germline V gene (reference sequence). The CDR3 is made up of 17 amino acids. V lost 8 bases, J lost 1 base, and 13 bases stayed unmatched. DNA for the CDR3: TGTGCCAGTGGCTCCAATCCTAGCGGGCGATCCTACAATGAGCAGTTCTTC. Amino acid sequence: CASGSNPSGRSYNEQFF.

The chain combines TRBV7-8 with TRBJ2-7, with 9 bases lining up with TRBD1. This CDR3 is 15 amino acids long. Germline-derived CDR1 and CDR2 are SGHVS and FQNEAQ. Germline trimming cut 5 bases from V and 6 bases from J; bases unmatched to any gene: 11. Here the CDR3 DNA reads TGTGCCAGCAGCCACCGGGACAGGGTTTTGATCGAGCAGTACTTC. Protein: CASSHRDRVLIEQYF.

The genes are TRBV28 and TRBJ1-1, with D unclear. The V end was cut by 5 bases, the J end by 7 bases, with 8 bases between. This CDR3 comprises 11 residues. From germline, CDR1 is MDHEN and CDR2 SYDVKM. CDR3 bases: TGTGCCAGCAGTCGTACAGATGAAGCTTTCTTT. Residues: CASSRTDEAFF.

The rearrangement uses TRBV6-1 and TRBJ1-2; D is ambiguous. Germline CDR1 reads MNHNS; CDR2 reads SASEGT. V was trimmed by 1 base and J by 8 bases, leaving 14 bases between them. The CDR3 length is 14 residues. The CDR3 region is CASSEVRQVSGYTF. The DNA of the CDR3 is TGTGCCAGCAGTGAAGTTCGGCAGGTGAGCGGCTACACCTTC.

The CDR3 region has the DNA TGTGCCAGCAGCTCCCGGCCGGGAGGCAGCAATCAGCCCCAGCATTTT. Its translation is CASSSRPGGSNQPQHF. This chain uses TRBV7-8 with TRBJ1-5; D is unresolved. CDR1 is SGHVS, CDR2 FQNEAQ, per germline. Trimming took off 4 bases at V and 1 base at J, with 14 bases between the two ends. The CDR3 sequence is 16 residues long.

The chain links TRBV3-1 (or the pseudogene TRBV3-2) to TRBJ2-7, with TRBD2 matching 7 bases. The junction had 7 bases not matched to a gene; V was cut back by 1 base and J by 7 bases. The CDR3 is made up of 14 amino acids. CDR1 is LGHDT, CDR2 YNNKEL, per germline (reference sequence). DNA of the CDR3: TGTGCCAGCAGCCAAGGACTAGCTGGAGGAGAGCAGTACTTC. Protein product: CASSQGLAGGEQYF.

The chain is built from TRBV10-3 and TRBJ2-1; 9 bases match TRBD2. Germline V gene data show CDR1 as ENHRY and CDR2 as SYGVKD. Trimming removed 6 bases from V and 3 bases from J; junction bases left unmatched: 3. This CDR3 has 14 amino acids. CDR3: CAIRAGGNYNEQFF. As DNA, the CDR3 is TGTGCCATCAGAGCGGGAGGTAACTACAATGAGCAGTTCTTC.

The gene calls are TRBV5-1 and TRBJ2-4; D possibly corresponds to TRBD2 (6 bases). Trimming took 3 bases from V and 4 from J, leaving 11 bases between them. Germline V gene lookup returns CDR1 SGHRS and CDR2 YFSETQ. CDR3 size: 14 residues. The CDR3 DNA reads TGCGCCAGCAGCTGGACTAACGGAAAAAACATTCAGTACTTC. Encoded protein: CASSWTNGKNIQYF.

The genes are TRBV3-1 (or the pseudogene TRBV3-2) and TRBJ1-2, with TRBD1 matching 8 bases. CDR3 length: 16 residues. Germline CDR1 LGHDT, CDR2 YNNKEL (reference sequence). V lost 4 bases to trimming and J lost 7 bases; unmatched junction nucleotides: 14. CDR3 nucleotides: TGTGCCAGCAGCCTGGAACCTGGACAGGGTAGTTCTGGCTACACCTTC. Encoded protein: CASSLEPGQGSSGYTF.

The V gene is TRBV4-1, the J gene TRBJ2-2, with 8 positions matching TRBD1. The germline V gene has CDR1 MGHRA and CDR2 YSYEKL. V was clipped by 4 bases and J by 7 bases; unmatched bases: 11. The CDR3 runs 16 residues. CDR3 loop: CASSLTDREIGGELFF. DNA for the CDR3: TGCGCCAGCAGCCTTACGGACAGGGAAATTGGCGGGGAGCTGTTTTTT.

This clone was picked up one time. This chain uses TRBV28 with TRBJ1-3, with 8 bases lining up with TRBD1. Germline V gene data show CDR1 as MDHEN and CDR2 as SYDVKM. After removal of 5 bases from V and 0 bases from J, the junction contained 6 bases not matched to a gene. The CDR3 contains 16 residues. For the CDR3, the DNA is TGTGCCAGCAGTCCGGGACAGGTCTTCTCTGGAAACACCATATATTTT. It encodes CASSPGQVFSGNTIYF.

The chain joins TRBV11-2 to TRBJ2-1; 11 bases agree with TRBD1. Unmatched junction bases numbered 5, after V lost 2 bases and J lost 2 bases. From germline, CDR1 is SGHAT and CDR2 FQNNGV. This CDR3 spans 17 amino acids. The CDR3: CASSLRGTGGTYNEQFF. The CDR3 bases are TGTGCCAGCAGCTTACGGGGGACAGGGGGTACCTACAATGAGCAGTTCTTC.

CDR3: CSVGADSRAEGYTF. In nucleotides, the CDR3 is TGCAGCGTTGGAGCAGACAGCCGGGCCGAAGGCTACACCTTC. The V and J genes are TRBV29-1 and TRBJ1-2; D may be TRBD1 (5 bases). V was cut by 4 bases and J by 8 bases, with 20 bases left in between. The CDR3 spans 14 residues. Germline CDR1 is SQVTM and CDR2 is ANQGSEA.

V is TRBV18 and J is TRBJ1-3; D gene unclear. Trimming took off 1 base at V and 2 bases at J, with 6 bases between the two ends. This CDR3 contains 14 residues. CDR1 is KGHSH, CDR2 LQKENI, per germline. The CDR3 DNA reads as TGTGCCAGCTCACCACGAGGGCCTGGAAACACCATATATTTT. It translates to CASSPRGPGNTIYF.

CDR3 DNA: TGCGCCAGCAGCCAACCCTACTTGGACGAGCAGTACTTC. Translating it yields CASSQPYLDEQYF. The V and J genes are TRBV4-1 and TRBJ2-7; D unresolved. The V gene's germline CDR1 is MGHRA and CDR2 YSYEKL. The V and J ends lost 2 bases and 5 bases respectively, with 10 bases between them. This CDR3 is built from 13 residues.

The V and J genes are TRBV19 and TRBJ2-1, with 10 bases aligning to TRBD1. Germline V lookup: CDR1 LNHDA, CDR2 SQIVND (reference sequence). V was clipped by 4 bases and J by 6 bases; unmatched bases: 3. The CDR3 spans 14 residues. The CDR3 nucleotides read TGTGCCAGTAGTAGGGACAGGGGTCCCAATGAGCAGTTCTTC. This translates into CASSRDRGPNEQFF.

This sequence joins TRBV3-1 (or the pseudogene TRBV3-2) and TRBJ1-2, with D uncertain. The CDR3 extends over 12 amino acids. The germline V gene has CDR1 LGHDT and CDR2 YNNKEL (reference sequence). The V end was cut by 4 bases, the J end by 8 bases, with 11 bases between. The CDR3 region has the DNA TGTGCCAGCAGCCTCCTGGTCGGGGGCTACACCTTC. Its protein is CASSLLVGGYTF.

CDR3: CASSIDQGRVGEAFF. CDR3 bases: TGTGCCAGTAGTATAGATCAGGGCAGGGTCGGTGAAGCTTTCTTT. This rearrangement joins TRBV19 to TRBJ1-1; D is possibly TRBD1 (5 bases). CDR3 size: 15 residues. Germline V gene lookup returns CDR1 LNHDA and CDR2 SQIVND (reference sequence). Trimming took off 0 bases at V and 7 bases at J, with 15 bases between the two ends.

The rearrangement joins TRBV7-2 to TRBJ2-1; 10 bases line up with TRBD2. V was pared by 6 bases and J by 8 bases, with 7 bases of the junction left unmatched. This CDR3 region has 14 residues. CDR1 and CDR2 from the germline V gene are SGHTA and FQGNSA. The CDR3 region is CASRGTSAFDEQFF. CDR3 in DNA: TGTGCCAGCAGGGGGACTAGCGCCTTCGATGAGCAGTTCTTC.

The chain has TRBV2 and TRBJ1-5; possibly TRBD1 for D (5 bases). V was shortened by 5 bases and J by 11 bases, with 10 bases between the two germline ends. CDR3 length equals 11 residues. The germline V gene has CDR1 SNHLY and CDR2 FYNNEI. The CDR3 nucleotides are TGTGCCAGCAGTCGGGGGGAGTCCCAGCATTTT. Translated: CASSRGESQHF.